The present T cell receptor beta chain was sequenced within a study of CD8+ T cells in alopecia areata. Described treatment: oral pan-JAK inhibitor, 5-10 mg twice daily. Lesional scalp punch biopsies and peripheral blood came from alopecia areata patients. In this sample, this clone turned up a few times. Its antigen is not known. RNA, once extracted, was reverse transcribed into cDNA for use as the sequencing template. Using immunoSEQ multiplex PCR, the repertoire was profiled, and TCRdb retains in-frame clones only, with some absent. The sample has several thousand clones, around 57% seen once. Findings of the study overall: Amid tofacitinib therapy, many expanded lesional clones stayed present in scalp and blood.

The sample consisted of skin, taken at week 4, from a patient treated with tofacitinib. This clonotype originated in a human donor with alopecia areata.

For the CDR3, the DNA is TGTGCCAGCAGCGCATCTAGGGGGGAGACCCAGTACTTC. It codes for CASSASRGETQYF. The rearrangement joins TRBV6-1 to TRBJ2-5; D possibly corresponds to TRBD1 (6 bases). The CDR3 length is 13 residues. The V and J ends lost 6 bases and 5 bases respectively, with 13 bases between them. Germline V CDR1 and CDR2: MNHNS, SASEGT.